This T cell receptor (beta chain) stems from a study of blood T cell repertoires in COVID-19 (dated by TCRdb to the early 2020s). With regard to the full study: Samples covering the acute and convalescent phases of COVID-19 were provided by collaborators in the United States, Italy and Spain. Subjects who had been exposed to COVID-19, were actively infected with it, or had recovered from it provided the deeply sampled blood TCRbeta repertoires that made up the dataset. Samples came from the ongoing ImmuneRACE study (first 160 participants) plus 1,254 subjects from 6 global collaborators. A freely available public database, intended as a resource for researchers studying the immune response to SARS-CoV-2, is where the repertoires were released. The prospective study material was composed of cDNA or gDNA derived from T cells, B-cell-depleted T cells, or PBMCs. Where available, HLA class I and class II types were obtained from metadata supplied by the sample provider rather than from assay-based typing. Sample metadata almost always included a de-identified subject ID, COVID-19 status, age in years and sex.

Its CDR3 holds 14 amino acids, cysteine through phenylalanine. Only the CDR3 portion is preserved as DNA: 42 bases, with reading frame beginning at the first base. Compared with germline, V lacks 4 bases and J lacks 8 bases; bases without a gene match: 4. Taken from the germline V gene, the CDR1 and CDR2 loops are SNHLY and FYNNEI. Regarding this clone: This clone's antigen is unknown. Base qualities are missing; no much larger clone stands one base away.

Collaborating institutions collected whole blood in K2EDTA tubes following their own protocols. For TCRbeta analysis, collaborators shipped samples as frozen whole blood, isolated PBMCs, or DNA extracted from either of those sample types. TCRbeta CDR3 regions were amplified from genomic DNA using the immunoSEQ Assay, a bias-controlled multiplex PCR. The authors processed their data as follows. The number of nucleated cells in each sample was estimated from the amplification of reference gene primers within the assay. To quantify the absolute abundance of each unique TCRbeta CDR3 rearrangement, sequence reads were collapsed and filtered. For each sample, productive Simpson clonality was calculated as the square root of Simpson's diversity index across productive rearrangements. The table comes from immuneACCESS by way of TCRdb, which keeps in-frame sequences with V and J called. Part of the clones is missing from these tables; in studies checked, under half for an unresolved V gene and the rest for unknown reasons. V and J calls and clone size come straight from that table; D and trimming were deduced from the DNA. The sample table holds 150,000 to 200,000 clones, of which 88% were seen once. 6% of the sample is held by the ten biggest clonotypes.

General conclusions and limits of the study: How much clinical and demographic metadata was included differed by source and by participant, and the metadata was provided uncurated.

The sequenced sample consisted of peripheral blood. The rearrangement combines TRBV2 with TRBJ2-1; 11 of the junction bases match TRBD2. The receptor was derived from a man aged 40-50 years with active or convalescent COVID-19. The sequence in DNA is TGTGCCAGCAGTGGACTAGCGGGGACCCATGAGCAGTTCTTC. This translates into CASSGLAGTHEQFF.